A single sample gave rise to the 20 T cell receptor beta chains below, sequenced in a study of Ad26.COV2.S vaccination and SARS-CoV-2 variants. Only in-frame clones appear in the TCRdb table, and some are missing; sequencing was by immunoSEQ multiplex PCR. The data show about 350,000 clones, 85% seen once. Treatment noted: 19 received Ad26.COV2.S at low or high dose, single or two shots; several received placebo; per-sample allocation not given. At day 63 after the first vaccine or placebo injection, samples were drawn. Sequenced material: peripheral blood, taken in a trial of Ad26.COV2.S vaccine versus placebo. The receptors were sampled from a person between 18 and 60 years old who received the Ad26.COV2.S COVID-19 vaccine or a placebo.

This clone was detected only once. This chain joins TRBV6-6 and TRBJ2-7; D possibly corresponds to TRBD2 (5 bases). CDR1 is MNHNY and CDR2 is SVGAGI in the germline V gene (reference sequence). The ends were cut back, 5 bases at V and 7 bases at J, with 9 bases in the middle. The CDR3 spans 11 residues. The chain's CDR3 is CASSLSGEQYF. The CDR3 region has the DNA TGTGCCAGCAGTCTCTCGGGGGAGCAGTACTTC.

The V call is TRBV6-2 or TRBV6-3, the J call TRBJ2-1, with TRBD1 matching 10 bases. V was clipped by 6 bases and J by 6 bases; unmatched bases: 11. CDR3 length equals 16 residues. The V gene's germline CDR1 is MNHEY and CDR2 SVGEGT. CDR3 DNA sequence: TGTGCCAGCAGCAACCCCGGGACAGGGGCTTTCAATGAGCAGTTCTTC. Translation: CASSNPGTGAFNEQFF.

The chain recombines TRBV4-2 with TRBJ2-3; D possibly corresponds to TRBD1 (6 bases). The length of the CDR3 is 15 residues. Per the germline V gene, CDR1 is LGHNA and CDR2 is YNFKEQ. V lost 1 base and J 4 bases, leaving 12 bases between the germline ends. CDR3 coding DNA: TGTGCCAGCAGCCAAGTTGTGGGGGCGGCAGATACGCAGTATTTT. It yields the protein CASSQVVGAADTQYF.

This chain uses TRBV24-1 with TRBJ2-1; weak D call: TRBD2 (5 bases). Trimming stripped 7 bases from V and 12 bases from J, with 24 bases between. Per the germline V gene, CDR1 is KGHDR and CDR2 is SFDVKD. This CDR3 is built from 15 residues. CDR3 residues: CATSPRDREAHAQFF. The DNA for the CDR3 is TGTGCCACCAGCCCCCGGGATCGGGAAGCCCACGCGCAGTTCTTC.

This clone showed up just a few times. J is TRBJ2-5 and V is TRBV11-2; perhaps TRBD2 as D (5 bases). Per germline, CDR1 SGHAT and CDR2 FQNNGV. The CDR3 totals 13 residues. Trimming removed 8 bases at V and 4 bases at J, with 14 bases between. Here the CDR3 reads CASGPPAAETQYF. DNA for the CDR3: TGTGCCAGCGGCCCCCCAGCGGCAGAGACCCAGTACTTC.

The V gene is TRBV3-1 (or the pseudogene TRBV3-2), the J gene TRBJ2-7; D remains ambiguous. The germline V gene has CDR1 LGHDT and CDR2 YNNKEL (reference sequence). There are 19 residues in the CDR3. Trimming took 0 bases from V and 1 from J, leaving 22 bases between them. CDR3 DNA sequence: TGTGCCAGCAGCCAAGATGGGCCGGTCGGCAGGCCGGCTTCCTACGAGCAGTACTTC. Residues: CASSQDGPVGRPASYEQYF.

The chain recombines TRBV9 with TRBJ2-1; 7 bases are shared with TRBD2. The CDR3 is 15 amino acids. Germline CDR1 is SGDLS and CDR2 is YYNGEE. The J segment lost 6 bases and the V segment lost 0 bases, leaving 6 bases of the junction unmatched. The CDR3 nucleotides are TGTGCCAGCAGCGTAGGGACTAGGTCCCTCAATGAGCAGTTCTTC. Translation gives CASSVGTRSLNEQFF.

This clone was counted a single time. The chain carries TRBV27 and TRBJ1-1, with 8 nucleotides matching TRBD1. The germline V gene encodes CDR1 MNHEY and CDR2 SMNVEV (reference sequence). This CDR3 has 12 amino acids. J was trimmed by 12 bases and V by 5 bases; bases with no gene match: 8. The CDR3 region has the DNA TGTGCCAGCAGTCGTCGGACAGGGTGGCCTTTCTTT. It is translated as CASSRRTGWPFF.

The gene calls are TRBV30 and TRBJ1-1; no firm D call. Germline CDR1 reads GTSNPN; CDR2 reads SVGIG (reference sequence). The CDR3 spans 13 residues. V gave up 1 base and J gave up 0 bases, with 6 bases separating them. CDR3 in DNA: TGTGCCTGGAGTGGAAACCTGAACACTGAAGCTTTCTTT. Protein sequence: CAWSGNLNTEAFF.

This chain links TRBV5-1 with TRBJ1-2; 8 bases are a match to TRBD1. CDR1 is SGHRS, CDR2 YFSETQ, per germline. The CDR3 contains 14 residues. After removal of 4 bases from V and 6 bases from J, the junction contained 8 bases not matched to a gene. CDR3 coding DNA: TGCGCCAGCAGCCCCCCGGACAGGGAGAATGGCTACACCTTC. The encoded protein is CASSPPDRENGYTF.

This chain connects TRBV5-5 to TRBJ2-7; 8 nucleotides line up with TRBD2. Trimming removed 0 bases from V and 2 bases from J; junction bases left unmatched: 7. This CDR3 spans 16 amino acids. The germline gives CDR1 SGHKS, CDR2 YYEKEE (reference sequence). The CDR3 here is CASSLGSGEYTYEQYF. DNA of the CDR3: TGTGCCAGCAGCTTGGGTAGCGGGGAGTACACCTACGAGCAGTACTTC.

This clone was seen more than once but under ten times. This chain uses TRBV15 with TRBJ1-6; D is undetermined. CDR1 LNHNV and CDR2 YYDKDF come from the germline V gene (reference sequence). This CDR3 has 12 amino acids. V was trimmed by 5 bases and J by 8 bases, leaving 7 bases between them. The CDR3 region is CATSVSYSPLHF. Written as DNA, the CDR3 is TGTGCCACCAGCGTTTCGTATTCACCCCTCCACTTT.

CDR3 sequence (DNA): TGTGCCAGCAGTGAATTTTCGGGGATAAGCAATCAGCCCCAGCATTTT. It encodes CASSEFSGISNQPQHF. This rearrangement joins TRBV6-1 to TRBJ1-5; D is undetermined. The CDR3 spans 16 residues. V lost 2 bases to trimming and J lost 1 base, with 12 bases between them. CDR1 is MNHNS and CDR2 is SASEGT in the germline V gene.

The J gene is TRBJ2-5, the V gene TRBV5-1; TRBD1 might be the D (6 bases). Germline V gene sequence: CDR1 SGHRS, CDR2 YFSETQ. The V end was cut by 4 bases, the J end by 2 bases, with 9 bases between. The CDR3 runs to 13 residues. CDR3 DNA: TGCGCCAGCAGCACAACAGGGCAAGAGACCCAGTACTTC. Protein product: CASSTTGQETQYF.

This sequence joins TRBV2 and TRBJ1-1; TRBD1 is a possible D gene (6 bases). This CDR3 is 15 amino acids long. Germline CDR1 and CDR2: SNHLY and FYNNEI. V dropped 6 bases and J dropped 6 bases, with 20 bases sitting between them. The CDR3 reads CASRETGIMRAEAFF. The CDR3 DNA follows: TGTGCCAGCAGGGAAACAGGGATAATGAGGGCTGAAGCTTTCTTT.

The chain employs TRBV11-2 and TRBJ2-5, with D possibly being TRBD1 (5 bases). The V end was cut by 0 bases, the J end by 5 bases, with 10 bases between. Germline V lookup: CDR1 SGHAT, CDR2 FQNNGV. The CDR3 is 14 amino acids. CDR3 sequence (DNA): TGTGCCAGCAGCTTAGACAGGGCGAGGGAGACCCAGTACTTC. It encodes CASSLDRARETQYF.

Of note for this clone: The junction does not match germline at one end; this may be a read error. This rearrangement joins TRBV4-3 to TRBJ2-1; 8 positions agree with TRBD2. The CDR3 loop spans 14 amino acids. Germline V gene data show CDR1 as LGHNA and CDR2 as YSLEER. CDR3 nucleotide sequence: TGCGCCAGCAGCCAAGTAATGCGGCGGGGGGTCGTGATCTTC. It yields the protein CASSQVMRRGVVIF.

The chain's CDR3 is CASSYLGPGSNQPQHF. CDR3 DNA: TGTGCCAGCAGCTATCTTGGGCCAGGGAGCAATCAGCCCCAGCATTTT. This chain connects TRBV7-2 to TRBJ1-5; D might be TRBD1 (5 bases). V shed 4 bases and J shed 1 base, with 14 bases lying between them. The CDR3 has 16 amino acids. Germline CDR1 is SGHTA and CDR2 is FQGNSA.

The chain recombines TRBV27 with TRBJ2-2; 9 bases are a match to TRBD1. The CDR3 consists of 16 residues. CDR1 and CDR2 (germline): MNHEY, SMNVEV (reference sequence). The V and J ends lost 5 bases and 3 bases, in that order; junction bases with no gene match: 7. CDR3 DNA sequence: TGTGCCAGCAGTCTACAGGGGGCGCGCCACACCGGGGAGCTGTTTTTT. This sequence encodes CASSLQGARHTGELFF.

The chain couples TRBV5-4 to TRBJ2-2; 8 nucleotides align to TRBD1. Germline loops: CDR1 SGHNT, CDR2 YYREEE (reference sequence). V lost 4 bases to trimming and J lost 6 bases; unmatched junction nucleotides: 5. The CDR3 extends over 14 amino acids. The CDR3 DNA reads as TGTGCCAGCAGCAAGGACAGGGACCCCGGGGAGCTGTTTTTT. This sequence encodes CASSKDRDPGELFF.